The 14 T cell receptor beta chains listed next were all sequenced from one sample in a study of OX40 agonist ivuxolimab in advanced cancers. Sequencing used immunoSEQ multiplex PCR; TCRdb keeps in-frame clones, though not all of them. The sample includes about 68,000 clones, about 83% of them seen just once. The specimen comprised CD4+ or CD8+ T cells sorted from blood, sampled in a trial of the OX40 agonist ivuxolimab. These receptors were taken from an adult with an advanced solid tumor such as melanoma, head and neck, liver or kidney cancer.

The chain couples TRBV30 to TRBJ1-3, with TRBD1 as a possible D gene (5 bases). The germline V gene has CDR1 GTSNPN and CDR2 SVGIG (reference sequence). The ends were cut back, 5 bases at V and 0 bases at J, with 14 bases in the middle. CDR3 length: 15 residues. The CDR3 DNA reads TGTGCCTGGGATTCCGCAGGGAGCTCTGGAAACACCATATATTTT. Amino acid sequence: CAWDSAGSSGNTIYF.

CDR3 protein: CASKSGTSGSGYTGELFF. DNA for the CDR3: TGTGCCAGTAAATCCGGGACTAGCGGGAGTGGGTACACCGGGGAGCTGTTTTTT. The genes are TRBV4-2 and TRBJ2-2; 14 bases map to TRBD2. Trimming removed 9 bases from V and 3 bases from J; junction bases left unmatched: 12. Germline CDR1 LGHNA, CDR2 YNFKEQ. The CDR3 runs to 18 residues.

The CDR3 nucleotides read TGTGCCAGCAGCAACAAAAAAGATTGGTACTTC. It yields the protein CASSNKKDWYF. The chain recombines TRBV21-1 with TRBJ2-7. TRBV21-1 counts as a pseudogene. This CDR3 comprises 11 residues.

The chain is built from TRBV29-1 and TRBJ1-2; D is undetermined. CDR3 size: 11 residues. V gave up 3 bases and J gave up 3 bases, with 5 bases separating them. Germline V lookup: CDR1 SQVTM, CDR2 ANQGSEA. The CDR3 coding sequence is TGCAGCGTTGAGGGTTACTATGGCTACACCTTC. Residues: CSVEGYYGYTF.

The CDR3 loop is CAWSPVDGYTF. As DNA, the CDR3 is TGTGCCTGGAGTCCCGTGGATGGCTACACCTTC. The chain uses TRBV30 and TRBJ1-2; D gene ambiguous. The CDR3 length is 11 residues. V was pared by 2 bases and J by 6 bases, with 7 bases between. Germline CDR1 reads GTSNPN; CDR2 reads SVGIG (reference sequence).

This clone was seen just once. The rearrangement joins TRBV27 to TRBJ2-3; D not certain. Trimming shortened V by 2 bases and J by 0 bases, and 9 bases separated the two germline ends. The CDR3 consists of 15 residues. Germline assignment: CDR1 MNHEY and CDR2 SMNVEV (reference sequence). The chain's CDR3 is CASSLDPASTDTQYF. The CDR3 DNA sequence: TGTGCCAGCAGTTTAGATCCCGCTAGCACAGATACGCAGTATTTT.

This chain links TRBV18 with TRBJ2-7, with TRBD1 matching 10 bases. CDR1 and CDR2 (germline): KGHSH, LQKENI. The CDR3 runs to 14 residues. The V segment lost 3 bases and the J segment 5 bases; nucleotides outside the gene matches: 4. DNA for the CDR3: TGTGCCAGCTCACCGGGACAGGGGAGGAACGAGCAGTACTTC. This translates into CASSPGQGRNEQYF.

This chain joins TRBV7-2 and TRBJ1-4; a weak D match, TRBD1 (6 bases). V was cut by 5 bases and J by 2 bases, with 12 bases left in between. The germline CDR1 and CDR2 sequences are SGHTA and FQGNSA. This CDR3 has 15 amino acids. Here the CDR3 DNA reads TGTGCCAGCAGCCCCCAGGGGACGACTAATGAAAAACTGTTTTTT. This sequence encodes CASSPQGTTNEKLFF.

This rearrangement joins TRBV2 to TRBJ2-6, with 10 bases that match TRBD1. This CDR3 is built from 15 residues. Germline loops: CDR1 SNHLY, CDR2 FYNNEI. The ends lost 7 bases at V and 1 base at J; junction bases unmatched: 1. The CDR3 DNA sequence: TGTGCCAGCAAGGACAGGGGGTCTGGGGCCAACGTCCTGACTTTC. Amino acids: CASKDRGSGANVLTF.

About this clone itself: The junction departs from germline at one end; a sequencing error may be responsible. This chain links TRBV2 with TRBJ1-2; 8 bases match TRBD1. Germline V lookup: CDR1 SNHLY, CDR2 FYNNEI. The CDR3 runs to 13 residues. The chain's CDR3 is CASSRTGLPIAVF. For the CDR3, the DNA is TGTGCCAGCAGCAGGACAGGGCTTCCGATTGCCGTCTTC.

This clone was seen only once. This chain links TRBV11-3 with TRBJ2-2; D is unresolved. Trimming shortened V by 1 base and J by 6 bases, and 9 bases separated the two germline ends. Germline values: CDR1 SGHNT, CDR2 YENEEA. This CDR3 has 14 amino acids. The CDR3 coding sequence is TGTGCCAGCAGCTTAGTGTTCCCTTCCGGGGAGCTGTTTTTT. Its translation: CASSLVFPSGELFF.

The V and J genes are TRBV5-5 and TRBJ2-1; the match to TRBD2 covers 7 bases. The CDR3 length is 15 residues. J gave up 3 bases and V 4 bases, and 7 bases lay outside the gene matches. The V gene's germline CDR1 is SGHKS and CDR2 YYEKEE (reference sequence). The DNA of the CDR3 is TGTGCCAGCAGCGGCCTAGGGGAGGGCTACAATGAGCAGTTCTTC. Residues: CASSGLGEGYNEQFF.

CDR3 sequence: CASKGQGVGEQFF. The CDR3 coding sequence is TGTGCCAGCAAGGGACAGGGGGTCGGTGAGCAGTTCTTC. The chain recombines TRBV2 with TRBJ2-1, with 11 positions matching TRBD1. The CDR3 has 13 amino acids. J was trimmed by 9 bases and V by 7 bases; bases with no gene match: 5. The germline CDR1 and CDR2 sequences are SNHLY and FYNNEI.

The V call is TRBV7-9, the J call TRBJ2-3; D perhaps matches TRBD1 (5 bases). V was shortened by 5 bases and J by 1 base, with 10 bases between the two germline ends. The CDR3 is made up of 14 amino acids. Germline V CDR1 and CDR2: SEHNR, FQNEAQ (reference sequence). The CDR3, as DNA: TGTGCCAGCAGCCCTTTAGGGGGCACAGATACGCAGTATTTT. Protein: CASSPLGGTDTQYF.